The sequence of this TCR beta chain was determined in a study of blood T cell repertoires in COVID-19. Across the study: COVID-19 samples, acute and convalescent, were from the United States, Italy and Spain. PBMCs, B-cell-depleted T cells, or T cells were the source of the cDNA or gDNA that made up the material.

Original processing methods: Counts of nucleated cells, estimated from reference gene primer amplification, were obtained. TCRdb's copy holds only in-frame clones and misses some; the assay was immunoSEQ multiplex PCR. That table gives V, J and clone size, and the DNA gave D and trimming. The data contain roughly 150,000 clones, approximately 90% of them singletons. The CDR3 is made up of 14 amino acids. Germline CDR1 reads SGDLS; CDR2 reads YYNGEE. V dropped 0 bases and J dropped 4 bases, with 7 bases sitting between them. The J gene is TRBJ2-2, the V gene TRBV9; the D is unclear. The sample consisted of peripheral blood. The origin of this receptor is a man between 45 and 60 years old who had recovered from COVID-19. For the CDR3, the DNA is TGTGCCAGCAGCGTAGCAAGCCGCACCGGGGAGCTGTTTTTT. Protein product: CASSVASRTGELFF.